Listed below are T cell receptor beta chains from one sample, sequenced in a study of blood T cell repertoires in COVID-19. Assay: immunoSEQ multiplex PCR; the TCRdb copy retains only in-frame clones and omits some. The profile shows around 260,000 clones, 86% of them singletons. The sample comprised peripheral blood. These TCRs come from a man aged 30 to 45 with active or convalescent COVID-19. The CDR3 runs from the conserved cysteine through the conserved F or W. Expanded clones get a size class; other rows say once, few or many, or leave the size out.

clone_size j_call v_call cdr3_aa
. TRBJ2-1 TRBV10-3 CAIRPGTSEEEQFF
. TRBJ1-5 TRBV2 CASKTGDQPQHF
. TRBJ1-4 TRBV5-5 CASTIVGSEDEKLFF
. TRBJ2-6 TRBV9 CASSVGTGSGANVLTF
. TRBJ2-7 TRBV6-6 CASIKSVGGYEQYF
. TRBJ2-3 TRBV6-2/TRBV6-3 CASSSGSGGHDTDTQYF
. TRBJ1-2 TRBV11-2 CASSESGYGGYTF
. TRBJ1-1 TRBV6-1 CASSGFLGGQMNTEAFF
. TRBJ1-4 TRBV7-9 CASSLAGAVGKLFF
. TRBJ2-1 TRBV11-3 CASSLNWGTYNEQFF
. TRBJ1-5 TRBV19 CASKSISRGSGQPQHF
. TRBJ1-6 TRBV27 CASKGSGVAPLHF
. TRBJ2-3 TRBV4-2 CASSTRLAPSTDTQYF
. TRBJ2-3 TRBV5-1 CASRQSGGVADTQYF
. TRBJ1-5 TRBV5-5 CASSLVAGLQSNQPQHF
. TRBJ1-5 TRBV15 CATSSNRDQPQHF
. TRBJ2-5 TRBV19 CASTDGLARDF
. TRBJ1-2 TRBV9 CASSVGRSLGGYTF
. TRBJ2-1 TRBV27 CASSSPGTGGYNEQFF
. TRBJ2-7 TRBV6-2/TRBV6-3 CASSDQGQDEQYF
once TRBJ2-2 TRBV5-1 CASSLARTSGGTGELFF
. TRBJ1-1 TRBV2 CASRWTGNTEAFF
. TRBJ2-5 TRBV5-1 CASSLGPGTGKQETQYF
. TRBJ1-5 TRBV6-2/TRBV6-3 CASSYSIGTHQPQHF
. TRBJ1-6 TRBV2 CASSNRAQSSYNSPLHF
. TRBJ1-2 TRBV6-5 CASSYRSTGDYGYTF
. TRBJ2-2 TRBV3-1/TRBV3-2 CASSQTDQVAGGPAGTGELFF
. TRBJ2-1 TRBV4-3 CASSQAGVTYNEQFF
. TRBJ1-2 TRBV19 CASSIADSSDYGYTF
. TRBJ1-1 TRBV12-3/TRBV12-4 CASSFGWEAFF
. TRBJ2-7 TRBV12-3/TRBV12-4 CASSFQITYEQYF
once TRBJ1-6 TRBV6-6 CASRQGLGNSPLHF
. TRBJ1-3 TRBV29-1 CSAKDWSSGNTIYF
. TRBJ2-3 TRBV7-6 CASSRGGPRRDTQYF
. TRBJ1-2 TRBV29-1 CSVDSGTYGYTF
few TRBJ1-1 TRBV5-4 CASSSRLGKETEAFF
. TRBJ1-1 TRBV6-5 CASTRGRATEAFF